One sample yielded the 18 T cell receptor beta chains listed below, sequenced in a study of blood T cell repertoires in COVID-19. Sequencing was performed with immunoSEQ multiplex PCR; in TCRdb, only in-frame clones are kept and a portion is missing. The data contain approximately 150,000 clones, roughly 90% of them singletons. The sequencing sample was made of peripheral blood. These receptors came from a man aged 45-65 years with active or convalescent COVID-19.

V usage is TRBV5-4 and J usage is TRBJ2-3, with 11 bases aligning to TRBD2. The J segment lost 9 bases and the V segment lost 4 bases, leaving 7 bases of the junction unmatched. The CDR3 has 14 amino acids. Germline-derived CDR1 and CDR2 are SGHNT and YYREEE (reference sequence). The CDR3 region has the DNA TGTGCCAGCAGCGTCCTAGCGGGGGGTGACACGCAGTATTTT. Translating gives CASSVLAGGDTQYF.

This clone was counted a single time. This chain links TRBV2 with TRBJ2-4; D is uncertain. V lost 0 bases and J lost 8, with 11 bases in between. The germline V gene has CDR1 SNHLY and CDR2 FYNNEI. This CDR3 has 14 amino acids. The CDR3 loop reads CASSEAGESDIQYF. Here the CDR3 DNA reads TGTGCCAGCAGTGAAGCTGGAGAGTCGGACATTCAGTACTTC.

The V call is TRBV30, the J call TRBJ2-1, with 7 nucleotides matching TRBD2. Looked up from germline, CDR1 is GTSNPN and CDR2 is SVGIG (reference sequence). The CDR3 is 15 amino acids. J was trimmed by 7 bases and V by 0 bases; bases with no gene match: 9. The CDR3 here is CAWSVRAGTGNEQFF. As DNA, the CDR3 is TGTGCCTGGAGTGTACGAGCGGGGACGGGGAATGAGCAGTTCTTC.

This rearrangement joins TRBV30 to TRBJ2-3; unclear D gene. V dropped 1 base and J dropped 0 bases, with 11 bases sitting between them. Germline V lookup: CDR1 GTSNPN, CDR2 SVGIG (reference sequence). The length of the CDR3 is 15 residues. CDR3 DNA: TGTGCCTGGAGTGCGTTTACGACTAGCACAGATACGCAGTATTTT. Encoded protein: CAWSAFTTSTDTQYF. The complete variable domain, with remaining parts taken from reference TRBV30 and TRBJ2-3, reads SQTIHQWPATLVQPVGSPLSLECTVEGTSNPNLYWYRQAAGRGLQLLFYSVGIGQISSEVPQNLSASRPQDRQFILSSKKLLLSDSGFYLCAWSAFTTSTDTQYFGPGTRLTVL.

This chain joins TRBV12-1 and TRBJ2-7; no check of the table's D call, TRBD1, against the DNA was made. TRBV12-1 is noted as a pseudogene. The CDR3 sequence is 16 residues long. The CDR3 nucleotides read TGTGCCAGCAGCTTTTGCGCGGGACAGGGGACCAACGAGCAGTACTTC. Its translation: CASSFCAGQGTNEQYF.

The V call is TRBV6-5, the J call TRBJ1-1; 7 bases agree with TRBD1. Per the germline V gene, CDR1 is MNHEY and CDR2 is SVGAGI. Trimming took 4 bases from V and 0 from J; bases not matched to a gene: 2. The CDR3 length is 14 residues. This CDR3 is CASSWGQMNTEAFF. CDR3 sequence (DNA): TGTGCCAGCAGTTGGGGACAGATGAACACTGAAGCTTTCTTT.

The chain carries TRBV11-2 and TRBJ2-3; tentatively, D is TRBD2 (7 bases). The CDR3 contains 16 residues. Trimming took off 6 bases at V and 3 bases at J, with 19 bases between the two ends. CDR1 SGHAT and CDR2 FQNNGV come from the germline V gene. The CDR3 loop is CASRSSRRGLTDTQYF. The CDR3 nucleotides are TGTGCCAGCAGATCAAGCCGGCGGGGGCTAACAGATACGCAGTATTTT.

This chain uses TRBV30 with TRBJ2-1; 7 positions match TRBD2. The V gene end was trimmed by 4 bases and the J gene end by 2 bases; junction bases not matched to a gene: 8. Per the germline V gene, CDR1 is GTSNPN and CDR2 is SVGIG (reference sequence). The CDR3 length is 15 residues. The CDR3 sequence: CAWTTSRLTYNEQFF. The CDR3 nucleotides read TGTGCCTGGACGACTAGCCGACTTACCTACAATGAGCAGTTCTTC.

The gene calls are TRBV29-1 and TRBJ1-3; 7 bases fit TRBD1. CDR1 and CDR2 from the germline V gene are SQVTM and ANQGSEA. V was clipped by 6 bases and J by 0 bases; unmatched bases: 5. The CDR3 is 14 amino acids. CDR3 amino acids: CSVRSGGSGNTIYF. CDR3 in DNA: TGCAGCGTCCGCTCAGGGGGCTCTGGAAACACCATATATTTT.

This CDR3 reads CATSRAWDRGYEQYF. The DNA of the CDR3 is TGTGCCACCAGCAGAGCCTGGGACAGGGGATACGAGCAGTACTTC. This chain uses TRBV15 with TRBJ2-7, with TRBD1 matching over 10 bases. The germline V gene encodes CDR1 LNHNV and CDR2 YYDKDF (reference sequence). V lost 1 base, J lost 4 bases, and 4 bases stayed unmatched. This CDR3 is 15 amino acids long.

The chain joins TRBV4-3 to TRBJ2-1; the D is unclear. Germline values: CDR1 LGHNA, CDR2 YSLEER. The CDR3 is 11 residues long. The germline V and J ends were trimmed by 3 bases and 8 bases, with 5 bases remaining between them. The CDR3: CASSQAHEQFF. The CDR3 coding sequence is TGCGCCAGCAGCCAGGCCCATGAGCAGTTCTTC.

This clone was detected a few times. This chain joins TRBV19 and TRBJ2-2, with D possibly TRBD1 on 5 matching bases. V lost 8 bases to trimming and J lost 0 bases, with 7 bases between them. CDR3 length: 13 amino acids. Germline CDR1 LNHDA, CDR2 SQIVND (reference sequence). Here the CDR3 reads CASSQANTGELFF. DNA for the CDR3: TGTGCCAGTTCACAGGCGAACACCGGGGAGCTGTTTTTT.

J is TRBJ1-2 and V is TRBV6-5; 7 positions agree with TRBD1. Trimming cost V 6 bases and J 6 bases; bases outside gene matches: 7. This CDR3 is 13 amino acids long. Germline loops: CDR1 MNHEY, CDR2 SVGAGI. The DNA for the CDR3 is TGTGCCAGCAGAATAACAGGGGCGGATGGCTACACCTTC. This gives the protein CASRITGADGYTF.

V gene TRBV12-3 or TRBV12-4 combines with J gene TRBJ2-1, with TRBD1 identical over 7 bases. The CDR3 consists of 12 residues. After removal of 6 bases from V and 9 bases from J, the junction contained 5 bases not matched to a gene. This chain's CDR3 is CASRRQGGEQFF. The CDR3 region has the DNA TGTGCCAGCAGACGACAGGGCGGTGAGCAGTTCTTC.

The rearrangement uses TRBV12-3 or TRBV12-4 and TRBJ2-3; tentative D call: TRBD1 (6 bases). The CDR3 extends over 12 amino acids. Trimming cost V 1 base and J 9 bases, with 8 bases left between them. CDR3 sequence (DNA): TGTGCCAGCAGTTTAGTAAGGGGGACGCAGTATTTT. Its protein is CASSLVRGTQYF.

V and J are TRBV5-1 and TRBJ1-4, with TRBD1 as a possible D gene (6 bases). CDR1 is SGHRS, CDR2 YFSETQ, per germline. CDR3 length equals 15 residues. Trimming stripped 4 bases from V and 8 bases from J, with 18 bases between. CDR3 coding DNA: TGCGCCAGCAGCCCGGGACACCCGATCAGGGAAAAACTGTTTTTT. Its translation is CASSPGHPIREKLFF. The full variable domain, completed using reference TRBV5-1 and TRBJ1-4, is KAGVTQTPRYLIKTRGQQVTLSCSPISGHRSVSWYQQTPGQGLQFLFEYFSETQRNKGNFPGRFSGRQFSNSRSEMNVSTLELGDSALYLCASSPGHPIREKLFFGSGTQLSVL.

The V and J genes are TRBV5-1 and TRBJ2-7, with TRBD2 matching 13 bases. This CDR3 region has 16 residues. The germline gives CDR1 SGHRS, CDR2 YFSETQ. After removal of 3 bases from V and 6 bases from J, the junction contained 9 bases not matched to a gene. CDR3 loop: CASSSTSGGSRVEQYF. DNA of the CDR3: TGCGCCAGCAGCTCGACTAGCGGGGGGTCTAGGGTCGAGCAGTACTTC.

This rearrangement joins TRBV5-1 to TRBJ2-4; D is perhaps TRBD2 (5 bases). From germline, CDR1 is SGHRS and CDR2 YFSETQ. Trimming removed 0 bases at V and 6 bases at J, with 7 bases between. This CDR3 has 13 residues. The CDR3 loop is CASSLARGNIQYF. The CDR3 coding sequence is TGCGCCAGCAGCTTGGCCCGGGGAAACATTCAGTACTTC.